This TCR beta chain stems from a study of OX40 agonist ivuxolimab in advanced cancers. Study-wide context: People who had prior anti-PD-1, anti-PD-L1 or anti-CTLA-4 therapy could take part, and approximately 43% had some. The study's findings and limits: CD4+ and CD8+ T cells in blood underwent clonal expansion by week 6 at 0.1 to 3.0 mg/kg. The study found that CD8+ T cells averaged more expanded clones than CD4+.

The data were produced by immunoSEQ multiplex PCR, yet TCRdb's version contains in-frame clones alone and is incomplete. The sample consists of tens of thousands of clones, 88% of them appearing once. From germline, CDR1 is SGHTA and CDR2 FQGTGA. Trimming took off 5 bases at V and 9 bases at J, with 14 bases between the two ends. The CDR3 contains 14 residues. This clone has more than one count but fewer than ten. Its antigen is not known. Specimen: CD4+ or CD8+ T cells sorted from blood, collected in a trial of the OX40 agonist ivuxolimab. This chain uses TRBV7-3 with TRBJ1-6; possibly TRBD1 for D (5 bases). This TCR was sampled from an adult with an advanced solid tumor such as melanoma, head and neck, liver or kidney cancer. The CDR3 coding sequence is TGTGCCAGCAGCACGCAGGGTTGGGGTTCACCCCTCCACTTT. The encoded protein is CASSTQGWGSPLHF.